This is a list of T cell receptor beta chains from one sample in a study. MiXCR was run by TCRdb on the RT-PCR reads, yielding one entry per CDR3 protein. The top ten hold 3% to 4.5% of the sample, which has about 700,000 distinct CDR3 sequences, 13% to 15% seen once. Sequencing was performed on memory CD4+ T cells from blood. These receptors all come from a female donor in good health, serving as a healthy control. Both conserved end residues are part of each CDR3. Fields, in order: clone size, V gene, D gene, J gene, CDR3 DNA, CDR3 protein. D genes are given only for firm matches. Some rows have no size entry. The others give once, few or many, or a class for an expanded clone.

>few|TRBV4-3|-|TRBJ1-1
TGCGCCAGCAGCCCCAAGGGGGGGGTTACTGAAGCTTTCTTT
CASSPKGGVTEAFF
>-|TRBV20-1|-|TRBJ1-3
TGCAGTGCTAGGCACAGCAGCTCTGGAAACACCATATATTTT
CSARHSSSGNTIYF
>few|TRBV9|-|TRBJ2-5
TGTGCCAGCACCCCAGGGAGTACCCAAGAGACCCAGTACTTC
CASTPGSTQETQYF
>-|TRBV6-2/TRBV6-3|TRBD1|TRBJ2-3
TGTGCCAGCAACGGAAGGGGGCTCGGGGCAGATACGCAGTATTTT
CASNGRGLGADTQYF
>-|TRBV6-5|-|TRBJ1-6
TGTGCCAGCAGTTATACGTCGTCGGATTCACCCCTCCACTTT
CASSYTSSDSPLHF
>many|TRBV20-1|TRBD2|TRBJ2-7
TGCAGTGCTGGGGAGGGCCGAGGCGAGCAGTACTTC
CSAGEGRGEQYF
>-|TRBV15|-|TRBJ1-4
TGTGCCACCAGCAGAGATTCCCCACGCGGAGTTGAAAAACTGTTTTTT
CATSRDSPRGVEKLFF
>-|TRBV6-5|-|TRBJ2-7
TGTGCCAGCAATTTCGGGGGTCGGTACGAGCAGTACTTC
CASNFGGRYEQYF
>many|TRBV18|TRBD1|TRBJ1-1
TGTGCCAGCTCACCTAGGACAGGAGCGGATGAAGCTTTCTTT
CASSPRTGADEAFF
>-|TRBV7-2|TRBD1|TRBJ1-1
TGTGCCAGCAGCTGGCAAGGACAGGGTAACACTGAAGCTTTCTTT
CASSWQGQGNTEAFF
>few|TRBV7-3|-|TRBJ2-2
TGTGCCAGCAGCTTACGGGACCGCACCGGGGAGCTGTTTTTT
CASSLRDRTGELFF
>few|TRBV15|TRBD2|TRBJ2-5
TGTGCCACCAGCACTCGACTAGCGGGAGGGGAGACCCAGTACTTC
CATSTRLAGGETQYF
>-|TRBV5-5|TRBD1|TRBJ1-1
TGTGCCAGCAGCTACAGGGGGCTAGGTCTAAACACTGAAGCTTTCTTT
CASSYRGLGLNTEAFF
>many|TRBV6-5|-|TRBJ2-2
TGTGCCAGCAGTTACTCGAGACTAGCCGGGGAGCTGTTTTTT
CASSYSRLAGELFF
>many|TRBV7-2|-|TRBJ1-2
TGTGCCAGCAGCCCCTACCCTAGGGGCAATGACGATGGCTACACCTTC
CASSPYPRGNDDGYTF
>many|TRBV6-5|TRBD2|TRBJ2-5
TGTGCCAGCAGTTACTCGACCGGGGGGGGACAAGAGACCCAGTACTTC
CASSYSTGGGQETQYF
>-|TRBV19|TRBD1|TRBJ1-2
TGTGCCAGTATCGGGACAGGGGGTACCTATGGCTACACCTTC
CASIGTGGTYGYTF
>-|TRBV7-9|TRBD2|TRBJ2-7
TGTGCCAGCAGCTCCCCGAGGGGAAGCGGGAGGCGCCCGGGAGAGCAGTACTTC
CASSSPRGSGRRPGEQYF
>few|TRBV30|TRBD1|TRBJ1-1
TGTGCCTGGAGTACGGGACAGGGGGCCACTGAAGCTTTCTTT
CAWSTGQGATEAFF
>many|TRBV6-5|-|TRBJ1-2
TGTGCCAGCAGTTACGGTGGGCTTACCCACTATGGCTACACCTTC
CASSYGGLTHYGYTF
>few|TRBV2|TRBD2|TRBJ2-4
TGTGCCAGCCGGGGGGGGGGACTAGCCAAAAACATTCAGTACTTC
CASRGGGLAKNIQYF
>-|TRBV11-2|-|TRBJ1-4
TGTGCCAGCAGCTTAACCCCGCGCAGGATGACAACTAATGAAAAACTGTTTTTT
CASSLTPRRMTTNEKLFF
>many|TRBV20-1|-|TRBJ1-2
TGCAGTGCTTCGAAGGCAGGCACCAGGGGCTATGGCTACACCTTC
CSASKAGTRGYGYTF
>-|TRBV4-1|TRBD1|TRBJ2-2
TGCGCCAGCAGCCAAAGATGGGGGACAGCGAACACCGGGGAGCTGTTTTTT
CASSQRWGTANTGELFF
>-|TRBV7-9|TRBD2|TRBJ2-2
TGTGCCAGCAGCAGAAACCGGGGGGGCAACACCGGGGAGCTGTTTTTT
CASSRNRGGNTGELFF
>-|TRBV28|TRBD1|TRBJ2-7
TGTGCCAGCACCAGACAGGGGTTTTCCTACGAGCAGTACTTC
CASTRQGFSYEQYF
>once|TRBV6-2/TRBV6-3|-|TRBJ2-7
TGTGCCAGCAGTCCACGGGTCGGGGGCTACGAGCAGTACTTC
CASSPRVGGYEQYF
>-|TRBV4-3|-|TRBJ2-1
TGCGCCAGCAGCCAAGACCCAGGGTCCAATGAGCAGTTCTTC
CASSQDPGSNEQFF
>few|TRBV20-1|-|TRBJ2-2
TGCAGTGCTAGAGACAGGGCTGGGGAGCTGTTTTTT
CSARDRAGELFF
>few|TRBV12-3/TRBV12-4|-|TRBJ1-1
TGTGCCAGCAGTTTGGGGCAGGGCATGTTGAACACTGAAGCTTTCTTT
CASSLGQGMLNTEAFF
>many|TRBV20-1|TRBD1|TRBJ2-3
TGCAGTGCTGGCCCCAGGGGGCTCACAGATACGCAGTATTTT
CSAGPRGLTDTQYF
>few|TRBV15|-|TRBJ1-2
TGTGCCACCAGCAGTACTAGGGGGGGCCGGGGCTATGGCTACACCTTC
CATSSTRGGRGYGYTF
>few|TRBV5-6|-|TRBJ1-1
TGTGCCAGCAGCCCCTCCGCAGTTAACACTGAAGCTTTCTTT
CASSPSAVNTEAFF
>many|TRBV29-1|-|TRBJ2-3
TGCAGCGTTGACCCCGAGAGGGGCACAGATACGCAGTATTTT
CSVDPERGTDTQYF
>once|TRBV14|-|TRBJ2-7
TGTGCCAGCAGCCAAGTCAGTACCTACGAGCAGTACTTC
CASSQVSTYEQYF
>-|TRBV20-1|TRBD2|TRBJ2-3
TGCAGTGCTGGGGTAGCGGGGGGCAGGAGAGATACGCAGTATTTT
CSAGVAGGRRDTQYF
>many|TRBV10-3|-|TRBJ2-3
TGTGCCATCAGTGGGACTCCAACAGATACGCAGTATTTT
CAISGTPTDTQYF
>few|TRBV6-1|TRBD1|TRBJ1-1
TGTGCCAGCAGCCCCCAGGGGGCAGGGGAGATTGAAGCTTTCTTT
CASSPQGAGEIEAFF
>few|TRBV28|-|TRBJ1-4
TGTGCCAGCAGTTTGCGCTGGGCCAGGGGCAGTGAAAAACTGTTTTTT
CASSLRWARGSEKLFF
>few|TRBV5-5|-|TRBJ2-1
TGTGCCAGCAGCCTTGGCCCCATCAATGAGCAGTTCTTC
CASSLGPINEQFF
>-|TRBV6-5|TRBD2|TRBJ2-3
TGTGCCAGCAGTCAAGCGGGAGCCTTCACAGATACGCAGTATTTT
CASSQAGAFTDTQYF
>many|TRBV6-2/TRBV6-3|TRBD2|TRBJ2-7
TGTGCCAGCAGTTACTCGCCTAGCGGACCCTACGAGCAGTACTTC
CASSYSPSGPYEQYF
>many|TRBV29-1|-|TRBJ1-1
TGCAGCGTTGCGAACGTCCTGGGAGGCACTGAAGCTTTCTTT
CSVANVLGGTEAFF
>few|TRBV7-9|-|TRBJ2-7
TGTGCCAGCAGCTTTGTCGCAGGGGCCGGTTACGAGCAGTACTTC
CASSFVAGAGYEQYF
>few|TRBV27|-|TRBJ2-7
TGTGCCAGCAGTTTAGCGGGAACGGAACTAAGCTCCTACGAGCAGTACTTC
CASSLAGTELSSYEQYF
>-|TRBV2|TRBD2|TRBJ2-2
TGTGCCAGCAGGGAAACGGGAGGGAACGGGGAGCTGTTTTTT
CASRETGGNGELFF
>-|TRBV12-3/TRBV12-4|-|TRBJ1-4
TGTGCCAGCAGTTCCAAGGGGGTTTTTAAGGAAAAACTGTTTTTT
CASSSKGVFKEKLFF
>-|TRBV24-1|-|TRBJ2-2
TGTGCCACCAGTGATTACGGATCTGGCGGGGAGCTGTTTTTT
CATSDYGSGGELFF
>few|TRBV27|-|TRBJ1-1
TGTGCCAGCAGGCCGTGGAGGGCGGGGGCTACGGGCACTGAAGCTTTCTTT
CASRPWRAGATGTEAFF